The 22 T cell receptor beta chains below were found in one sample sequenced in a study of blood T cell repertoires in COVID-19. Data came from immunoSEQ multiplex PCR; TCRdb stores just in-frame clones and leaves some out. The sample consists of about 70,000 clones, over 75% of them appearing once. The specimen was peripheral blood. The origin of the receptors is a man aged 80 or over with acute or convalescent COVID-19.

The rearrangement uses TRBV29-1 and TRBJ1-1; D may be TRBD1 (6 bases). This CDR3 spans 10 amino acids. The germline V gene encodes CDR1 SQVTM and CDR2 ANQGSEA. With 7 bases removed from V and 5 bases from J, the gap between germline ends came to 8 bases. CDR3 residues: CSGQGTEAFF. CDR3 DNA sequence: TGCAGCGGTCAGGGGACTGAAGCTTTCTTT.

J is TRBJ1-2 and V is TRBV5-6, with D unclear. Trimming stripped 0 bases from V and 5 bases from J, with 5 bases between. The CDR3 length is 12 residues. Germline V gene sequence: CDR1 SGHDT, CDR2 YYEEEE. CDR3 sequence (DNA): TGTGCCAGCAGCTTGGGAGGGTATGGCTACACCTTC. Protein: CASSLGGYGYTF.

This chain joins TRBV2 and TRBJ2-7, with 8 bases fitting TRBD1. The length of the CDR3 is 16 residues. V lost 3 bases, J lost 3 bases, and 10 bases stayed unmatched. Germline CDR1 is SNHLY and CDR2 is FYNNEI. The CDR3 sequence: CASSDFPGQANYEQYF. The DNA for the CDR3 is TGTGCCAGCAGTGATTTTCCGGGACAGGCTAACTACGAGCAGTACTTC.

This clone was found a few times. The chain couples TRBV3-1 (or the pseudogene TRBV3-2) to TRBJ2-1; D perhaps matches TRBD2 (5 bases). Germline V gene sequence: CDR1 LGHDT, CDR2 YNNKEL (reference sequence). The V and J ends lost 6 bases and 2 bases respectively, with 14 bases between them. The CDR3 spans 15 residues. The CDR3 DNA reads TGTGCCAGCAGTACAGAACTAGTACCCTACAATGAGCAGTTCTTC. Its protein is CASSTELVPYNEQFF.

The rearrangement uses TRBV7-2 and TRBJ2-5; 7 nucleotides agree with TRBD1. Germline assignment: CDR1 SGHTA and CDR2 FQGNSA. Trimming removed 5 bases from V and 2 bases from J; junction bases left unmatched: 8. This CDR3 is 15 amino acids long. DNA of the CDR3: TGTGCCAGCAGCCAAGGGGGCAGTTCTCAAGAGACCCAGTACTTC. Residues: CASSQGGSSQETQYF.

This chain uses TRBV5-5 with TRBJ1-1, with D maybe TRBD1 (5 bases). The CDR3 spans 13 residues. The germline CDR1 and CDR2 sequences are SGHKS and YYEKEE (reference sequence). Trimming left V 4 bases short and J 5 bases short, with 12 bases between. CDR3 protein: CASSPAGQTEAFF. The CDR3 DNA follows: TGTGCCAGCAGCCCCGCAGGGCAGACTGAAGCTTTCTTT.

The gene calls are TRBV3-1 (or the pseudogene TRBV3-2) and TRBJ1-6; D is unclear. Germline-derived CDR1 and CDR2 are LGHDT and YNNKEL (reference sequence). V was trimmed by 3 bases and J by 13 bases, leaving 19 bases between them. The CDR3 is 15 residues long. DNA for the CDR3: TGTGCCAGCAGCCAGGCGACACGGAAAATGGCGCCCCTCCACTTT. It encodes CASSQATRKMAPLHF.

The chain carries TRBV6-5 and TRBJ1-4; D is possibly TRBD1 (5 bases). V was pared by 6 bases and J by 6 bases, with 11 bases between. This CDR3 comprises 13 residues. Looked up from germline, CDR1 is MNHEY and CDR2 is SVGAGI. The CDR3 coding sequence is TGTGCCAGCAGCGTACAGACAGATGAAAAACTGTTTTTT. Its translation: CASSVQTDEKLFF.

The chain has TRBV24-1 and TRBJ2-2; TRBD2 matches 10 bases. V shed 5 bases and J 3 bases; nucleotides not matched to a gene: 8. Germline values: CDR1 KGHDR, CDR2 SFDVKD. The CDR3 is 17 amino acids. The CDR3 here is CATSGPSGRADTGELFF. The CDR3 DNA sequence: TGTGCCACCAGTGGCCCGAGCGGGAGGGCCGACACCGGGGAGCTGTTTTTT.

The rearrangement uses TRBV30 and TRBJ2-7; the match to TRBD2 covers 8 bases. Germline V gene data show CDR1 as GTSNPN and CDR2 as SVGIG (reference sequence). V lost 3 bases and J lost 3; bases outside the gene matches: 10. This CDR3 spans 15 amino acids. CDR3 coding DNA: TGTGCCTGGAGCTCTAAGGGACTAGGGCGCTACGAGCAGTACTTC. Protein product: CAWSSKGLGRYEQYF.

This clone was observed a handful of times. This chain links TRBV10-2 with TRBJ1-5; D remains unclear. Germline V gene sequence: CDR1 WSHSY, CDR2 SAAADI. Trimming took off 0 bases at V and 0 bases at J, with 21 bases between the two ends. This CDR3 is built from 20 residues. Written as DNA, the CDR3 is TGCGCCAGCAGTGAGTCGAGTCTAAGCACGGCGAGGTATAGCAATCAGCCCCAGCATTTT. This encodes CASSESSLSTARYSNQPQHF.

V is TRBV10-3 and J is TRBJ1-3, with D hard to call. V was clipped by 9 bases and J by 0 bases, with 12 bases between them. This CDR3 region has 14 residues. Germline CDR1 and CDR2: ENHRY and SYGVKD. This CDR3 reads CAMRPTASGNTIYF. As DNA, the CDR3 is TGTGCCATGAGACCCACAGCCTCTGGAAACACCATATATTTT.

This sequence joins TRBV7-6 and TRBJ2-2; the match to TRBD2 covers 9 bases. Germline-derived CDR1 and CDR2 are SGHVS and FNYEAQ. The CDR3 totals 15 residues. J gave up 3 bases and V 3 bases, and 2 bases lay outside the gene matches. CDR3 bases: TGTGCCAGCAGCTTGGCGGGAGGGCACACCGGGGAGCTGTTTTTT. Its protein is CASSLAGGHTGELFF.

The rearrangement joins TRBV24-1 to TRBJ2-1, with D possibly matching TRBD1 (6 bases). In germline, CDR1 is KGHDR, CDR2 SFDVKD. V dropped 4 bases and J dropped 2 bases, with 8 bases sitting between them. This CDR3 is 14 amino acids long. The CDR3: CATSDGQPYNEQFF. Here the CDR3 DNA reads TGTGCCACCAGTGACGGACAGCCCTACAATGAGCAGTTCTTC.

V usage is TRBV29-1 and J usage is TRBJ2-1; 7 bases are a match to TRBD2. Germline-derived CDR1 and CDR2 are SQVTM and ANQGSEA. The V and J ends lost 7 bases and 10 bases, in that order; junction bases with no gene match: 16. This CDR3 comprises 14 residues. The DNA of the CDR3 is TGCAGCGCCCCGAACGCGGGAGACGGAGGCGAGCAGTTCTTC. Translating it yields CSAPNAGDGGEQFF.

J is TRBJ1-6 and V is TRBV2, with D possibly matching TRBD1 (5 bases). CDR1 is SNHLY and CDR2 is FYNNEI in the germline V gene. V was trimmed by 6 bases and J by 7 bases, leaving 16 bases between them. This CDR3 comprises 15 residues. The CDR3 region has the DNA TGTGCCAGCAGGGGATCGTATAGGGGAAATTCACCCCTCCACTTT. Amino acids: CASRGSYRGNSPLHF.

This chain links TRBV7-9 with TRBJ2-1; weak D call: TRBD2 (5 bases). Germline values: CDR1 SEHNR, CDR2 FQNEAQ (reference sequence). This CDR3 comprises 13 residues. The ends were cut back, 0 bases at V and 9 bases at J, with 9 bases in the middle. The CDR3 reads CASSLASGLEQFF. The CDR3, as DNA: TGTGCCAGCAGCTTAGCGAGCGGACTTGAGCAGTTCTTC. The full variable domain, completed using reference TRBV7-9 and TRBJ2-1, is DTGVSQNPRHKITKRGQNVTFRCDPISEHNRLYWYRQTLGQGPEFLTYFQNEAQLEKSRLLSDRFSAERPKGSFSTLEIQRTEQGDSAMYLCASSLASGLEQFFGPGTRLTVL.

The chain's CDR3 is CASRRGQRNEQYF. DNA for the CDR3: TGTGCCAGCAGGCGGGGACAGCGGAACGAGCAGTACTTC. The rearrangement links TRBV6-5 to TRBJ2-7; D is perhaps TRBD1 (7 bases). CDR1 and CDR2 from the germline V gene are MNHEY and SVGAGI. There are 13 residues in the CDR3. Trimming removed 6 bases from V and 5 bases from J, with 14 bases in between.

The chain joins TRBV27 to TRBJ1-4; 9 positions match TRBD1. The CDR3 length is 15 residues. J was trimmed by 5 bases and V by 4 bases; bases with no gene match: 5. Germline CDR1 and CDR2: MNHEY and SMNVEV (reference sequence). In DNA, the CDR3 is TGTGCCAGCAGTTCCCGGACAGGGGTGAATGAAAAACTGTTTTTT. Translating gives CASSSRTGVNEKLFF.

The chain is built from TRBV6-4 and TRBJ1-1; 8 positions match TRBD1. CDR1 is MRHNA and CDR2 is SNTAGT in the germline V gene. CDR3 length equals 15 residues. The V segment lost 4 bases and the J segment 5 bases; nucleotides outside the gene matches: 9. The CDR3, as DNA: TGTGCCAGCAGTGCAACGCAGGGGGCTTGGACTGAAGCTTTCTTT. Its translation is CASSATQGAWTEAFF.

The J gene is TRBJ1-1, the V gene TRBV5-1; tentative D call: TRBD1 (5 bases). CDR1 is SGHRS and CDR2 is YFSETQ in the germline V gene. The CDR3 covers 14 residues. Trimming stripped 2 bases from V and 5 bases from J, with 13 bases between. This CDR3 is CASSFAGLGTEAFF. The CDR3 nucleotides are TGCGCCAGCAGCTTCGCAGGGCTGGGGACTGAAGCTTTCTTT. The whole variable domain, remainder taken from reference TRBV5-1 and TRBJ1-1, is KAGVTQTPRYLIKTRGQQVTLSCSPISGHRSVSWYQQTPGQGLQFLFEYFSETQRNKGNFPGRFSGRQFSNSRSEMNVSTLELGDSALYLCASSFAGLGTEAFFGQGTRLTVV.

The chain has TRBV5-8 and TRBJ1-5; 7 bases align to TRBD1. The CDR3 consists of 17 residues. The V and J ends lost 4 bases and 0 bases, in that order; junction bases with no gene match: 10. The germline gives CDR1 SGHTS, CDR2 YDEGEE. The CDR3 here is CASSTHRGGGSNQPQHF. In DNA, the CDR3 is TGTGCCAGCAGCACCCACAGGGGCGGTGGTAGCAATCAGCCCCAGCATTTT.